These 14 T cell receptor beta chains originate from one sample sequenced in a study of T cells in Graves' hyperthyroidism and ophthalmopathy. TCR beta CDR3 region amplification was performed from RNA transcripts. Carried out on the TCR CDR3, a first-round RT-PCR used the HTBI primer set. In TCRdb, the multiplex PCR reads were re-called with MiXCR into one record per CDR3 protein. The sample shows 550,000 to 700,000 distinct CDR3 sequences, roughly 14% of them seen only once. Sequenced input: blood. Source of these receptors: a woman aged 40 to 55 with Graves' ophthalmopathy.

The CDR3 region is CASSLGAFTDTQYF. DNA for the CDR3: TGTGCCAGCAGCTTAGGGGCCTTCACAGATACGCAGTATTTT. The chain combines TRBV11-3 with TRBJ2-3; D is undetermined. V lost 1 base to trimming and J lost 2 bases, with 7 bases between them. The CDR3 is 14 amino acids. Germline CDR1 is SGHNT and CDR2 is YENEEA.

In its sample, this clonotype was seen many times. The chain links TRBV27 to TRBJ2-7; 8 nucleotides line up with TRBD2. There are 19 residues in the CDR3. Losses at the gene ends were 4 bases for V and 0 bases for J; bases not matched to a gene: 17. In germline, CDR1 is MNHEY, CDR2 SMNVEV (reference sequence). The CDR3 nucleotides are TGTGCCAGCAGTTCCCGGGGGGGGACTCGATACCGGTTCTCCTACGAGCAGTACTTC. Encoded protein: CASSSRGGTRYRFSYEQYF.

In this sample, this clonotype turned up a few times. The gene calls are TRBV4-3 and TRBJ2-5, with no clear D. V lost 0 bases, J lost 3 bases, and 8 bases lay in between. CDR1 and CDR2 from the germline V gene are LGHNA and YSLEER. This CDR3 region has 14 residues. The CDR3 bases are TGCGCCAGCAGCCAAGATTCCAGAGAAGAGACCCAGTACTTC. The encoded protein is CASSQDSREETQYF.

This clonotype was recorded at least ten times. The gene calls are TRBV4-1 and TRBJ1-5, with a tentative D call TRBD1 (6 bases). The germline V gene has CDR1 MGHRA and CDR2 YSYEKL. The CDR3 is 15 residues long. V shed 8 bases and J shed 1 base, with 15 bases lying between them. CDR3: CASEPTGISNQPQHF. CDR3 DNA: TGCGCCAGCGAACCTACAGGGATAAGCAATCAGCCCCAGCATTTT.

There are many counts of this clonotype. The chain is built from TRBV7-2 and TRBJ2-4; the D is unclear. V shed 4 bases and J shed 0 bases, with 7 bases lying between them. CDR1 and CDR2 from the germline V gene are SGHTA and FQGNSA. CDR3 size: 14 residues. The CDR3 nucleotides read TGTGCCAGCAGCTGGACGGTAGCCAAAAACATTCAGTACTTC. As protein: CASSWTVAKNIQYF.

A few counts support this clonotype. The chain uses TRBV28 and TRBJ1-5; 8 bases are shared with TRBD1. Looked up from germline, CDR1 is MDHEN and CDR2 is SYDVKM. Germline trimming cut 6 bases from V and 7 bases from J; bases unmatched to any gene: 11. CDR3 length equals 15 residues. CDR3 amino acids: CASRRTGSGVQPQHF. CDR3 DNA sequence: TGTGCCAGCAGAAGGACAGGGTCGGGGGTCCAGCCCCAGCATTTT.

This clonotype was observed a handful of times. The chain has TRBV4-3 and TRBJ1-6, with D unclear. CDR3 length: 15 residues. The V gene lost 1 base and the J gene lost 5 bases, with 9 bases spanning the gap. The V gene's germline CDR1 is LGHNA and CDR2 YSLEER. CDR3 in DNA: TGCGCCAGCAGCCAAGTCCGTGGGGATAATTCACCCCTCCACTTT. It yields the protein CASSQVRGDNSPLHF.

This clonotype appeared a few times. This chain connects TRBV5-1 to TRBJ2-3; 10 bases match TRBD2. Germline assignment: CDR1 SGHRS and CDR2 YFSETQ. J lost 3 bases, V lost 0 bases, and 13 bases had no gene match. The CDR3 contains 19 residues. CDR3 sequence (DNA): TGCGCCAGCAGCTTGGCCCTAGCGGGAGCTGTCGGCACAACAGATACGCAGTATTTT. Protein product: CASSLALAGAVGTTDTQYF. Based on the CDR3 plus reference TRBV5-1 and TRBJ2-3, the full variable domain is KAGVTQTPRYLIKTRGQQVTLSCSPISGHRSVSWYQQTPGQGLQFLFEYFSETQRNKGNFPGRFSGRQFSNSRSEMNVSTLELGDSALYLCASSLALAGAVGTTDTQYFGPGTRLTVL.

This clonotype came up many times. The CDR3 DNA reads as TGTGCCAGCAGTTTCACTCGCAACGAGCAGTACTTC. Encoded protein: CASSFTRNEQYF. The chain couples TRBV12-3 or TRBV12-4 to TRBJ2-7; D is unresolved. This CDR3 region has 12 residues. Trimming removed 3 bases at V and 5 bases at J, with 8 bases between.

This clonotype was counted at least ten times. The chain carries TRBV6-1 and TRBJ1-2; D is ambiguous. V lost 1 base and J 8 bases, leaving 17 bases between the germline ends. The germline CDR1 and CDR2 sequences are MNHNS and SASEGT. The CDR3 spans 15 residues. CDR3 nucleotides: TGTGCCAGCAGTGAAGGCCCAAGGGCCTCTGACGGCTACACCTTC. Its translation: CASSEGPRASDGYTF.

In this sample, this clonotype turned up a few times. The chain is built from TRBV19 and TRBJ1-2; D not certain. Germline V gives CDR1 LNHDA, CDR2 SQIVND (reference sequence). Trimming took off 1 base at V and 8 bases at J, with 14 bases between the two ends. This CDR3 has 14 residues. The CDR3 reads CASSIGQPAAGYTF. CDR3 nucleotide sequence: TGTGCCAGTAGTATAGGGCAGCCGGCGGCCGGCTACACCTTC.

This clonotype has a count of ten or more. CDR3 sequence (DNA): TGTGCCAGCAGCTTCGACAGCGGCTATGGCTACACCTTC. It translates to CASSFDSGYGYTF. The rearrangement joins TRBV3-1 to TRBJ1-2; a weak D match, TRBD1 (5 bases). The length of the CDR3 is 13 residues. V dropped 5 bases and J dropped 4 bases, with 11 bases sitting between them. The germline CDR1 and CDR2 sequences are LGHDT and YNNKEL (reference sequence).

The count of this clonotype is one. This chain uses TRBV12-3 or TRBV12-4 with TRBJ2-2; TRBD1 might be the D (5 bases). The CDR3 is made up of 15 amino acids. V lost 5 bases to trimming and J lost 5 bases, with 15 bases between them. The DNA for the CDR3 is TGTGCCAGCAGTGCTATGCAGGGTGGGACCGGGGAGCTGTTTTTT. Translated, it gives CASSAMQGGTGELFF.

This clonotype has a handful of counts. The rearrangement uses TRBV5-1 and TRBJ1-1, with 10 bases matching TRBD1. This CDR3 has 14 amino acids. Germline assignment: CDR1 SGHRS and CDR2 YFSETQ. V was clipped by 0 bases and J by 8 bases; unmatched bases: 4. CDR3 nucleotides: TGCGCCAGCAGCTTGGCCGACAGGGGGCTCGAAGCTTTCTTT. Translating gives CASSLADRGLEAFF.